Shown below are 26 T cell receptor beta chains from a single sample sequenced in a study of shared clonotypes between healthy human individuals (TCRdb year 2020). The library was built by means of the immunoSEQ multiplex PCR assay. TCRdb took over this immuneACCESS table, retaining in-frame rearrangements with V and J assigned. Such tables are incomplete; in checked studies, under half of the missing clones stem from an unresolved V gene, and the remainder is unexplained. A total of 1,400,000 or so clones appear in this sample, roughly 98.5% of them only once. Clones ranked in the top ten supply around 0.38% of the sample. Material: naive CD4+ T cells sorted from blood. The cell subset or site label here, explained by the study, means: CD45RA+ positively selected. These receptors were collected from a man younger than 45 in good health.

The rearrangement joins TRBV29-1 to TRBJ2-2; D may correspond to TRBD1 or TRBD2 (5 bases each). Germline V gene data show CDR1 as SQVTM and CDR2 as ANQGSEA. This CDR3 has 14 residues. V lost 6 bases and J lost 0, with 11 bases in between. The CDR3 nucleotides are TGCAGCGTAGTATGGGGGACGAACACCGGGGAGCTGTTTTTT. Protein sequence: CSVVWGTNTGELFF.

The chain carries TRBV6-1 and TRBJ1-2, with D maybe TRBD1 (5 bases). V was pared by 8 bases and J by 7 bases, with 23 bases between. Germline V CDR1 and CDR2: MNHNS, SASEGT. The CDR3 loop spans 15 amino acids. Here the CDR3 DNA reads TGTGCCAGCTCCCGCGGAGGGGCACTGTATGGTGGCTACACCTTC. Protein: CASSRGGALYGGYTF.

The chain carries TRBV29-1 and TRBJ2-1; D is possibly TRBD2 (6 bases). Germline V gene lookup returns CDR1 SQVTM and CDR2 ANQGSEA. V lost 7 bases and J lost 10, with 11 bases in between. The CDR3 is 10 amino acids. The CDR3 bases are TGCAGCGGCGAGGCGGGAGAGCAGTTCTTC. Translated: CSGEAGEQFF.

In the case of this clone: Within the sample, other DNA sequences also encode this same CDR3. The chain is built from TRBV19 and TRBJ2-1, with D perhaps TRBD1 (6 bases). CDR1 is LNHDA, CDR2 SQIVND, per germline (reference sequence). This CDR3 comprises 13 residues. V was clipped by 3 bases and J by 4 bases, with 7 bases between them. The CDR3 here is CASSIGQYNEQFF. The DNA for the CDR3 is TGTGCCAGTAGTATTGGACAGTACAATGAGCAGTTCTTC. Combining the CDR3 with reference TRBV19 and TRBJ2-1 gives the whole variable domain DGGITQSPKYLFRKEGQNVTLSCEQNLNHDAMYWYRQDPGQGLRLIYYSQIVNDFQKGDIAEGYSVSREKKESFPLTVTSAQKNPTAFYLCASSIGQYNEQFFGPGTRLTVL.

The chain recombines TRBV4-3 with TRBJ2-7, with TRBD2 as a possible D gene (5 bases). Trimming pared 4 bases from V and 3 bases from J, leaving 16 bases between. Germline V gives CDR1 LGHNA, CDR2 YSLEER. This CDR3 spans 15 amino acids. CDR3 nucleotide sequence: TGCGCCAGCAGCCCTACGGGGAGTCCACTCTACGAGCAGTACTTC. It codes for CASSPTGSPLYEQYF.

The CDR3 protein is CASSRPSQGGGYTF. The CDR3 nucleotides read TGCGCCAGCAGCCGCCCGAGTCAGGGTGGTGGCTACACCTTC. The chain joins TRBV4-1 to TRBJ1-2; D may be TRBD1 (5 bases). V lost 4 bases and J 7 bases, leaving 16 bases between the germline ends. The V gene's germline CDR1 is MGHRA and CDR2 YSYEKL. This CDR3 is built from 14 residues.

The rearrangement uses TRBV6-4 and TRBJ2-1; TRBD1 agrees at 10 bases. The trim removed 5 bases at V and 6 bases at J, leaving 4 bases unmatched. CDR1 is MRHNA, CDR2 SNTAGT, per germline. The CDR3 is made up of 14 amino acids. The CDR3 nucleotides read TGTGCCAGCAGTCTGCGGACAGGGGGCAATGAGCAGTTCTTC. It yields the protein CASSLRTGGNEQFF.

The V call is TRBV5-1, the J call TRBJ2-2, with 14 positions matching TRBD2. Trimming removed 4 bases from V and 4 bases from J; junction bases left unmatched: 9. Germline values: CDR1 SGHRS, CDR2 YFSETQ. CDR3 size: 18 residues. CDR3 sequence: CASSLGLAGAPATGELFF. In DNA, the CDR3 is TGCGCCAGCAGCCTGGGACTAGCGGGAGCCCCAGCCACCGGGGAGCTGTTTTTT.

This clone was counted a single time. This chain joins TRBV27 and TRBJ2-1; possible D gene TRBD2, 6 bases. The V gene lost 5 bases and the J gene lost 5 bases, with 16 bases spanning the gap. The CDR3 sequence is 15 residues long. Germline loops: CDR1 MNHEY, CDR2 SMNVEV (reference sequence). The CDR3 coding sequence is TGTGCCAGCAGTGTCCCCGGGACTTATCACAATGAGCAGTTCTTC. Its translation is CASSVPGTYHNEQFF.

The genes are TRBV21-1 and TRBJ2-5; TRBD2 is the table's D call and was not checked against the DNA. TRBV21-1 is a documented pseudogene. This CDR3 has 16 residues. The CDR3: CASSKEAGFPFETQYF. The CDR3 DNA sequence: TGTGCCAGCAGCAAAGAGGCGGGGTTTCCTTTTGAGACCCAGTACTTC.

The gene calls are TRBV11-2 and TRBJ1-4; no reliable D call. The germline CDR1 and CDR2 sequences are SGHAT and FQNNGV. V was clipped by 1 base and J by 12 bases, with 12 bases between them. The CDR3 loop spans 13 amino acids. CDR3 DNA sequence: TGTGCCAGCAGCTTAGTACTAGGGTCAGAACTGTTTTTT. Residues: CASSLVLGSELFF.

The chain carries TRBV28 and TRBJ1-1, with 9 bases fitting TRBD1. The germline V gene encodes CDR1 MDHEN and CDR2 SYDVKM. This CDR3 is 15 amino acids long. Unmatched junction bases numbered 5, after V lost 2 bases and J lost 4 bases. The CDR3 DNA follows: TGTGCCAGCAGTTTACGGGACAGGGTGCGCACTGAAGCTTTCTTT. Translating it yields CASSLRDRVRTEAFF.

J is TRBJ2-3 and V is TRBV7-8; 10 bases line up with TRBD1. V dropped 5 bases and J dropped 4; count of bases not matched to a gene: 6. In germline, CDR1 is SGHVS, CDR2 FQNEAQ. The CDR3 is 15 residues long. In nucleotides, the CDR3 is TGTGCCAGCAGCCGCGGACAGGGGGGTTCAGATACGCAGTATTTT. Translating gives CASSRGQGGSDTQYF.

The chain recombines TRBV29-1 with TRBJ2-5; 9 bases are a match to TRBD2. Germline V gene data show CDR1 as SQVTM and CDR2 as ANQGSEA. This CDR3 region has 14 residues. The V segment lost 4 bases and the J segment 7 bases; nucleotides outside the gene matches: 10. The CDR3: CSVGTSGSGGTQYF. DNA of the CDR3: TGCAGCGTTGGAACTAGCGGGTCGGGGGGGACCCAGTACTTC.

As regards this clone: The same CDR3 is also encoded by other DNA sequences in this sample. V usage is TRBV5-1 and J usage is TRBJ2-7; 10 bases fit TRBD1. Germline values: CDR1 SGHRS, CDR2 YFSETQ. V shed 4 bases and J 1 base; nucleotides not matched to a gene: 5. The CDR3 spans 15 residues. The CDR3 nucleotides read TGCGCCAGCAGCCCTGACAGGGGGCTTTCCTACGAGCAGTACTTC. It encodes CASSPDRGLSYEQYF. Looking up the rest from reference TRBV5-1 and TRBJ2-7 gives the full variable domain: KAGVTQTPRYLIKTRGQQVTLSCSPISGHRSVSWYQQTPGQGLQFLFEYFSETQRNKGNFPGRFSGRQFSNSRSEMNVSTLELGDSALYLCASSPDRGLSYEQYFGPGTRLTVT.

The chain combines TRBV11-2 with TRBJ2-1; TRBD2 matches 8 bases. The germline gives CDR1 SGHAT, CDR2 FQNNGV. CDR3 length equals 17 residues. V gave up 4 bases and J gave up 8 bases; unmatched junction bases: 16. The CDR3 DNA reads as TGTGCCAGCAGCTCAACCCCCCGGGGCGGGAGGCGGGATGAGCAGTTCTTC. This codes for CASSSTPRGGRRDEQFF.

The chain uses TRBV29-1 and TRBJ2-3; TRBD1 agrees at 10 bases. With 3 bases clipped from V and 3 bases from J, the junction kept 3 bases outside the gene matches. This CDR3 comprises 14 residues. Germline V lookup: CDR1 SQVTM, CDR2 ANQGSEA. The CDR3: CSVEGDRGTDTQYF. CDR3 coding DNA: TGCAGCGTTGAGGGGGACAGGGGTACAGATACGCAGTATTTT.

This chain connects TRBV10-3 to TRBJ1-2; 7 nucleotides line up with TRBD1. Germline V gene data show CDR1 as ENHRY and CDR2 as SYGVKD. The CDR3 consists of 14 residues. V lost 4 bases and J lost 7; bases outside the gene matches: 9. CDR3 nucleotide sequence: TGTGCCATCAGTGCGTTTGAGGGGGCCGGTGGCTACACCTTC. Residues: CAISAFEGAGGYTF.

The rearrangement links TRBV5-4 to TRBJ2-7, with D possibly being TRBD1 or TRBD2 (6 bases each). This CDR3 is 14 amino acids long. V gave up 2 bases and J gave up 1 base, with 10 bases separating them. The germline V gene has CDR1 SGHNT and CDR2 YYREEE (reference sequence). CDR3 nucleotides: TGTGCCAGCAGCTTCGGGGGCCGATCCTACGAGCAGTACTTC. Amino acid sequence: CASSFGGRSYEQYF. The variable domain in full, with the rest retrieved from reference TRBV5-4 and TRBJ2-7, is ETGVTQSPTHLIKTRGQQVTLRCSSQSGHNTVSWYQQALGQGPQFIFQYYREEENGRGNFPPRFSGLQFPNYSSELNVNALELDDSALYLCASSFGGRSYEQYFGPGTRLTVT.

The V call is TRBV4-2, the J call TRBJ1-4; D uncertain. V was shortened by 0 bases and J by 9 bases, with 8 bases between the two germline ends. The germline V gene encodes CDR1 LGHNA and CDR2 YNFKEQ. This CDR3 comprises 13 residues. The CDR3 DNA reads TGTGCCAGCAGCCAAGAAGGTACCAAAAAACTGTTTTTT. It translates to CASSQEGTKKLFF.

Note on this clone: Other DNA variants within this sample encode the same CDR3. V and J are TRBV6-5 and TRBJ2-7; TRBD1 matches 8 bases. This CDR3 has 14 residues. The V gene end was trimmed by 6 bases and the J gene end by 4 bases; junction bases not matched to a gene: 8. Germline loops: CDR1 MNHEY, CDR2 SVGAGI. CDR3 nucleotide sequence: TGTGCCAGCAGACGCGGACAGGGACGGTACGAGCAGTACTTC. Translating it yields CASRRGQGRYEQYF.

V gene TRBV14 combines with J gene TRBJ1-1; the D is unclear. CDR3 length: 20 amino acids. Trimming removed 4 bases at V and 3 bases at J, with 30 bases between. Germline values: CDR1 SGHDN, CDR2 FVKESK. CDR3 nucleotide sequence: TGTGCCAGCAGCCGCAATCTTATCGGGTGGCGTACAACGGCGGACACTGAAGCTTTCTTT. This sequence encodes CASSRNLIGWRTTADTEAFF.

The chain uses TRBV5-1 and TRBJ1-3; D not certain. The length of the CDR3 is 14 residues. V gave up 6 bases and J gave up 4 bases, with 14 bases separating them. The germline gives CDR1 SGHRS, CDR2 YFSETQ. In nucleotides, the CDR3 is TGCGCCAGCACCCCCGGGCGCGCGGGAAACACCATATATTTT. Protein sequence: CASTPGRAGNTIYF.

The gene calls are TRBV25-1 and TRBJ2-3; D is possibly TRBD2 (6 bases). Germline CDR1 reads MGHDK; CDR2 reads SYGVNS. Trimming shortened V by 3 bases and J by 2 bases, and 15 bases separated the two germline ends. The CDR3 consists of 16 residues. The CDR3 spells CASSDGMGGPTDTQYF. The CDR3 DNA follows: TGTGCCAGCAGTGATGGGATGGGGGGTCCCACAGATACGCAGTATTTT.

The chain links TRBV9 to TRBJ2-1; 11 positions agree with TRBD2. The CDR3 has 17 residues. Germline V lookup: CDR1 SGDLS, CDR2 YYNGEE. J was trimmed by 9 bases and V by 3 bases; bases with no gene match: 14. This CDR3 is CASSAGPTSGITGEQFF. CDR3 nucleotide sequence: TGTGCCAGCAGCGCCGGACCGACTAGCGGGATAACGGGTGAGCAGTTCTTC.

A single count supports this clone. The chain couples TRBV2 to TRBJ2-2, with TRBD2 as a possible D gene (6 bases). Trimming removed 1 base at V and 6 bases at J, with 12 bases between. The CDR3 covers 15 residues. Germline assignment: CDR1 SNHLY and CDR2 FYNNEI. CDR3 residues: CASSEEPGVPGELFF. Written as DNA, the CDR3 is TGTGCCAGCAGTGAAGAACCGGGGGTTCCCGGGGAGCTGTTTTTT.